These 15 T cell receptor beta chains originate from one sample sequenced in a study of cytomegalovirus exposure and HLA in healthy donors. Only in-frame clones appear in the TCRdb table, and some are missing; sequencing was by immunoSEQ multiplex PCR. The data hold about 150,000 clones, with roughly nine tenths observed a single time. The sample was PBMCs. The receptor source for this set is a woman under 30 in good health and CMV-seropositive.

Written as DNA, the CDR3 is TGTGCCAGCAGCTTAACTCGGGGGGATGGCTACACCTTC. Protein: CASSLTRGDGYTF. The chain recombines TRBV11-3 with TRBJ1-2; possible D gene TRBD1, 5 bases. Germline CDR1 SGHNT, CDR2 YENEEA. The CDR3 has 13 residues. The V end was cut by 2 bases, the J end by 6 bases, with 10 bases between.

CDR3 sequence: CASSGDSNYGYTF. In nucleotides, the CDR3 is TGTGCCAGCAGCGGGGACAGTAACTATGGCTACACCTTC. This chain uses TRBV7-2 with TRBJ1-2, with 7 bases matching TRBD1. The CDR3 has 13 amino acids. Per the germline V gene, CDR1 is SGHTA and CDR2 is FQGNSA. V was clipped by 5 bases and J by 1 base; unmatched bases: 1.

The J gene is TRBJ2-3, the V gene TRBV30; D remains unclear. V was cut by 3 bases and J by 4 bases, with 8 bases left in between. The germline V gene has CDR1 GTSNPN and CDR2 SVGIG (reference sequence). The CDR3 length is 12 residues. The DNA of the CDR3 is TGTGCCTGGAGCGGAGAGGCAGATACGCAGTATTTT. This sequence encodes CAWSGEADTQYF.

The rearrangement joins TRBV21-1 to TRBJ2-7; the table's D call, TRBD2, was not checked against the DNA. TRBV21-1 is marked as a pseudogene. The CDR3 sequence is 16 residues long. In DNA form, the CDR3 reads TGTGCCAGCAGCAACGGCGGGGCTTCCGCCTCCTACGAGCAGTACTTC. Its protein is CASSNGGASASYEQYF.

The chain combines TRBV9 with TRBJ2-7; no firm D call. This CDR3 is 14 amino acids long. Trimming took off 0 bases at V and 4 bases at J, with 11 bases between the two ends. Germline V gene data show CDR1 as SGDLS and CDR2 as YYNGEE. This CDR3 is CASSVAPGLYEQYF. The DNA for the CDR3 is TGTGCCAGCAGCGTAGCCCCGGGTTTATACGAGCAGTACTTC.

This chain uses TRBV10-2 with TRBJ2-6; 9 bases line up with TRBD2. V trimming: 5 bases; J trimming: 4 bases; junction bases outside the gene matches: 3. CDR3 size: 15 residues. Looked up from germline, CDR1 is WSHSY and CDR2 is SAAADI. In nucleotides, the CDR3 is TGCGCCAGCAGTATTAGCGGGAGAGGGGCCAACGTCCTGACTTTC. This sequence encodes CASSISGRGANVLTF.

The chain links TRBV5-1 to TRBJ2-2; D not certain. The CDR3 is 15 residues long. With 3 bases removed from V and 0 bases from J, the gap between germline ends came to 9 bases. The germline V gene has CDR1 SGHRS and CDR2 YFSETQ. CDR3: CASSWSEPNTGELFF. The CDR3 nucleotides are TGCGCCAGCAGCTGGAGCGAACCGAACACCGGGGAGCTGTTTTTT.

The CDR3 nucleotides are TGTGCCAGCAGCGTAGTTACGGGAGGGCCAACTGATACGCAGTATTTT. It is translated as CASSVVTGGPTDTQYF. This chain uses TRBV9 with TRBJ2-3, with 8 bases that match TRBD2. This CDR3 has 16 amino acids. The V gene end was trimmed by 0 bases and the J gene end by 6 bases; junction bases not matched to a gene: 9. Germline V CDR1 and CDR2: SGDLS, YYNGEE.

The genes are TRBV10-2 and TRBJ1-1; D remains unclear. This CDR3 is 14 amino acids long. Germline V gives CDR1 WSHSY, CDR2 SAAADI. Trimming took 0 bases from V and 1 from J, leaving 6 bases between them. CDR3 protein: CASSESPGNTEAFF. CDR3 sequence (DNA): TGCGCCAGCAGTGAGTCGCCAGGGAACACTGAAGCTTTCTTT.

As DNA, the CDR3 is TGTGCCAGTCGAGTTCCCGGGGAGCTGTTTTTT. Residues: CASRVPGELFF. The V and J genes are TRBV19 and TRBJ2-2; D is ambiguous. The CDR3 runs to 11 residues. Germline CDR1 and CDR2: LNHDA and SQIVND (reference sequence). Trimming shortened V by 8 bases and J by 6 bases, and 7 bases separated the two germline ends.

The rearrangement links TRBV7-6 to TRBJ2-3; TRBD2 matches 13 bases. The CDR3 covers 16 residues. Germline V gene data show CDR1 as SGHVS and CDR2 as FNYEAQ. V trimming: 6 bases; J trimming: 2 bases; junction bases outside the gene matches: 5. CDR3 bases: TGTGCCAGCAGGAAACTAGCGGGAGGGATCACAGATACGCAGTATTTT. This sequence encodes CASRKLAGGITDTQYF.

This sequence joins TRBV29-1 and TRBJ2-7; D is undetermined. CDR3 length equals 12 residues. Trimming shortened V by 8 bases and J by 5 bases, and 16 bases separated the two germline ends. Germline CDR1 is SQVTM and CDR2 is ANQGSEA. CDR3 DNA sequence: TGCAGCTTTCTCGACTCCCACCACGAGCAGTACTTC. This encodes CSFLDSHHEQYF.

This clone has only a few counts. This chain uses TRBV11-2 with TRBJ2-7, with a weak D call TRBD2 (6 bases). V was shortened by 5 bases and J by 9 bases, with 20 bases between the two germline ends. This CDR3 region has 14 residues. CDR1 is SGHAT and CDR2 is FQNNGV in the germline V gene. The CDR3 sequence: CASSRPEGLEGQYF. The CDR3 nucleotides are TGTGCCAGCAGCCGTCCGGAGGGTTTGGAGGGGCAGTACTTC.

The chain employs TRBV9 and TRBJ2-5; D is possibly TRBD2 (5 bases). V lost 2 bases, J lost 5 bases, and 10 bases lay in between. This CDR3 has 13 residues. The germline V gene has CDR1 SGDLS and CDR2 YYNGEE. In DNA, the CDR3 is TGTGCCAGCAGCGTCCGGGTAGCGGAGACCCAGTACTTC. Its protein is CASSVRVAETQYF. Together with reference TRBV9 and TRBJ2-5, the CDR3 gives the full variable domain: DSGVTQTPKHLITATGQRVTLRCSPRSGDLSVYWYQQSLDQGLQFLIQYYNGEERAKGNILERFSAQQFPDLHSELNLSSLELGDSALYFCASSVRVAETQYFGPGTRLLVL.

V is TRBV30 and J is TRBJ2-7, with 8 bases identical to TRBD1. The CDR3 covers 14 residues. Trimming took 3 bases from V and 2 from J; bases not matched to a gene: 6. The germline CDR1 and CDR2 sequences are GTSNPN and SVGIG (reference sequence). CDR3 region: CAWSDRTGTYEQYF. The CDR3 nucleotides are TGTGCCTGGAGCGACCGGACAGGGACCTACGAGCAGTACTTC.